Detailed here is one T cell receptor beta chain. What antigen it recognizes has not been identified. One base away there is no much larger clone; base qualities are not given. Whole blood was collected in K2EDTA tubes by collaborating institutions according to the institutions' own protocols. For TCRbeta analysis, collaborator samples were shipped as frozen whole blood, as isolated PBMCs, or as DNA extracted from either sample type. TCRbeta CDR3 regions were amplified from genomic DNA by means of the immunoSEQ Assay, a bias-controlled multiplex PCR. In the source study's methods: The number of nucleated cells in each sample was estimated from the amplification of reference gene primers within the assay. Sequence reads were collapsed and filtered to measure the absolute abundance of every unique TCRbeta CDR3 rearrangement. For each sample, productive Simpson clonality was calculated as the square root of Simpson's diversity index across productive rearrangements. TCRdb stores this immuneACCESS table with in-frame sequences only. Part of the clones is absent; in the studies checked, under half of the shortfall reflects unresolved V genes, and no reason is known for the rest. V, J and clone size are those of that table, while D and trimming were read from the DNA. Across this sample there are some 55,000 clones, with about three quarters seen only once. 43% of the sample lies in the top ten.

This sample is part of a study of blood T cell repertoires in COVID-19 (TCRdb year 2020). With regard to the full study: Samples covering the acute and convalescent phases of COVID-19 were provided by collaborators in the United States, Italy and Spain. The material from the prospective study consisted of cDNA or gDNA derived from T cells, B-cell-depleted T cells, or PBMCs. Deeply sampled blood TCRbeta repertoires from subjects exposed to, actively infected with, or recovered from COVID-19 were included in the dataset. A freely available public database, intended as a resource for researchers studying the immune response to SARS-CoV-2, is where the repertoires were released. Samples came from the ongoing ImmuneRACE study (first 160 participants) plus 1,254 subjects from 6 global collaborators. Nearly every sample came with metadata listing a de-identified subject ID, COVID-19 status, age in years and sex. Where available, HLA class I and class II types were obtained from metadata supplied by the sample provider rather than from assay-based typing. Broader findings and caveats from the paper: The quantity of clinical and demographic metadata differed by source and by participant and was supplied without curation.

V ends up 4 bases short and J 3 bases short, with an unmatched junction base count of 6. Its CDR3 holds 14 amino acids, cysteine through phenylalanine. Left in the record is the CDR3 DNA by itself, 42 bases read in frame from the first base. The germline V gene (reference sequence) provides CDR1 SGHNT and CDR2 YYREEE. This sequence originates from a man in his 70s with active or convalescent COVID-19. Specimen: peripheral blood. This chain joins TRBV5-4 to TRBJ2-5; a stretch of 7 junction bases matches TRBD1. Here the CDR3 is given as CASSQGQREETQYF. At the DNA level, the sequence is TGTGCCAGCAGCCAGGGACAGCGAGAAGAGACCCAGTACTTC.